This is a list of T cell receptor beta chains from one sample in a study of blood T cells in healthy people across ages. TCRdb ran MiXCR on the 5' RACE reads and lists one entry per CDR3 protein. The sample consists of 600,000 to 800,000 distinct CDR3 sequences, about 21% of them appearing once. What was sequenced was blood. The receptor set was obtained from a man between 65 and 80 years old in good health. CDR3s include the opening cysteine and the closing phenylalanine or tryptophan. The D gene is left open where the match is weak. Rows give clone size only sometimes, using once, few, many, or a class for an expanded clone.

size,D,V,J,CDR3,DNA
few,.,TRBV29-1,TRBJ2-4,CSVVGAGAKNIQYF,TGCAGCGTTGTAGGGGCTGGGGCCAAAAACATTCAGTACTTC
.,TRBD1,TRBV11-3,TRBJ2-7,CASSFNLGQGGSYEQYF,TGTGCCAGCAGCTTCAACCTCGGACAGGGTGGATCCTACGAGCAGTACTTC
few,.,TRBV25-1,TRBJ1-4,CASRAGGEKLFF,TGTGCCAGCAGGGCGGGCGGGGAAAAACTGTTTTTT
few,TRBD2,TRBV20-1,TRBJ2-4,CSARSLPGLAPLAKSIQYF,TGCAGTGCTAGATCACTTCCGGGACTAGCGCCCTTAGCCAAAAGCATTCAGTACTTC
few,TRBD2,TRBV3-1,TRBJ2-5,CASSQVMTSGSGKTQYF,TGTGCCAGCAGCCAAGTGATGACTAGCGGGAGTGGGAAGACCCAGTACTTC
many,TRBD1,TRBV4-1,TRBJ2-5,CASSQTGAQETQYF,TGCGCCAGCAGCCAAACAGGGGCCCAAGAGACCCAGTACTTC
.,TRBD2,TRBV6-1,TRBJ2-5,CASRPGRAEIQETQYF,TGTGCCAGCAGACCGGGGAGGGCGGAAATCCAAGAGACCCAGTACTTC
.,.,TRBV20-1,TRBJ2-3,CSATEGGRDTQYF,TGCAGTGCCACAGAAGGGGGACGGGATACGCAGTATTTT
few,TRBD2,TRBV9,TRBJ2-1,CASSPTGTSVNEQFF,TGTGCCAGCAGCCCGACCGGGACTAGCGTCAATGAGCAGTTCTTC
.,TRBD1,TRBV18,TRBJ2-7,CASSRGQGLHEQYF,TGTGCCAGCTCACGGGGACAGGGTTTGCACGAGCAGTACTTC
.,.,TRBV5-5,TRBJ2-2,CASRPDLGSELTGELFF,TGTGCCAGCCGGCCCGACCTGGGTAGCGAGCTCACCGGGGAGCTGTTTTTT
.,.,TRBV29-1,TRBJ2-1,CSVVGHQSSYNEQFF,TGCAGCGTTGTGGGACACCAGAGCTCCTACAATGAGCAGTTCTTC